This T cell receptor (beta chain) was documented in a study of T cells in Graves' hyperthyroidism and ophthalmopathy. General observations from the study: The blood repertoire included most of the expanded thyroid clonotypes above 0.001.

A note on this clonotype: Its matching antigen is unknown. A much larger clone is a single base away; this may be a read error.

Amplification targeted TCR beta CDR3 regions from RNA transcripts. First-round RT-PCR of the TCR CDR3 relied on the HTBI primer set. TCRdb re-derived calls from the multiplex PCR reads in MiXCR, one entry per CDR3 protein. The sample holds about 840,000 distinct CDR3 sequences, about two fifths seen once. It was considered stable Graves' hyperthyroidism when ophthalmopathy did not progress within 18 months. Exclusion criteria comprised uncontrolled infection, other autoimmune disease, pregnancy or lactation. This CDR3 has 12 amino acids. V was trimmed by 2 bases and J by 3 bases, leaving 5 bases between them. The germline V gene encodes CDR1 SNHLY and CDR2 FYNNEI.

This chain joins TRBV2 and TRBJ2-7, with D unresolved. This TCR derives from a man younger than 35 with Graves' hyperthyroidism. The material sequenced was blood. The CDR3 DNA is TGTGCCAGCAGTGAACAGATCTACGAGCAGTACTTC. Translating gives CASSEQIYEQYF.